This TCR beta chain was found in a study of CD8 T cells in Susac syndrome. General study results and limits: The study recognized that its TCR sequencing and HLA analysis covered a relatively small number of individuals.

The RNA input was about 0.5 to 1 ug, and it was reverse transcribed with random hexamers. Via MiXCR, TCRdb re-called the immunoSEQ multiplex PCR reads, giving one row per CDR3 protein. The table lists 150,000 to 200,000 distinct CDR3 sequences, roughly 94% of them singletons. This clonotype showed up just once. Its antigen is unknown. Sequencing targeted TCR beta in blood CD8+ and CD4+ T cells. The patients serving as multiple sclerosis controls were treatment-naive. They had stable or active relapsing-remitting disease and fulfilled revised McDonald criteria. TEMRA cells were enriched by FACS, and CD4+ and CD8+ T cells were negatively isolated. CDR3 length: 15 amino acids. V dropped 0 bases and J dropped 4 bases, with 9 bases sitting between them. CDR1 is SNHLY, CDR2 FYNNEI, per germline.

The TCR comes from a human donor with multiple sclerosis. The genes are TRBV2 and TRBJ2-2; D gene ambiguous. The source material was CD4+ T cells from PBMCs. The CDR3 sequence: CASSEAPPGTGELFF. The CDR3 coding sequence is TGTGCCAGCAGTGAAGCCCCCCCAGGCACCGGGGAGCTGTTTTTT.